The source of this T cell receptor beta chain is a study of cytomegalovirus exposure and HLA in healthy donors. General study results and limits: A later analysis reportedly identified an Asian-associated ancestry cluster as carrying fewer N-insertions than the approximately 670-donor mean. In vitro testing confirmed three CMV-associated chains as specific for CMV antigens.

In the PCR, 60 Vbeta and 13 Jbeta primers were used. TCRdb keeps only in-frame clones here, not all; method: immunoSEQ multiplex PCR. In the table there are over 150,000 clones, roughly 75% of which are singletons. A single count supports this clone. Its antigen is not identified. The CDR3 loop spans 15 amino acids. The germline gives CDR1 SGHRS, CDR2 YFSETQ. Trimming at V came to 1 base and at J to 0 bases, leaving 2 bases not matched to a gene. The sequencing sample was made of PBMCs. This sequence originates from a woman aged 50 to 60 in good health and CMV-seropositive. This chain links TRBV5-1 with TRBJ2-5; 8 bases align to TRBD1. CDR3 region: CASSLQGAYQETQYF. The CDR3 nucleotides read TGCGCCAGCAGCTTGCAGGGGGCGTACCAAGAGACCCAGTACTTC.